The 23 T cell receptor beta chains given below trace back to one sample, sequenced in a study of T cell changes during pregnancy in multiple sclerosis. Generated by immunoSEQ multiplex PCR, the TCRdb table keeps only in-frame clones and is missing some. This table has some 90,000 clones, more than 85% appearing once. Sample: peripheral blood, taken in the first trimester of pregnancy. All receptors come from a female donor with multiple sclerosis, enrolled in a pregnancy study.

Concerning this clone: The sample contains more than one DNA sequence encoding this CDR3. V usage is TRBV5-1 and J usage is TRBJ1-1; unclear D gene. The germline gives CDR1 SGHRS, CDR2 YFSETQ. The CDR3 is made up of 14 amino acids. V was shortened by 6 bases and J by 10 bases, with 22 bases between the two germline ends. CDR3 nucleotides: TGCGCCAGCACCCCGACGGCAGGACTATTAGCAGCTTTCTTT. Translation gives CASTPTAGLLAAFF.

The rearrangement joins TRBV27 to TRBJ2-7; TRBD1 aligns across 8 bases. Unmatched junction bases numbered 2, after V lost 2 bases and J lost 5 bases. Germline loops: CDR1 MNHEY, CDR2 SMNVEV (reference sequence). The CDR3 covers 13 residues. The DNA of the CDR3 is TGTGCCAGCAGTTTAGACAGGGGTGACGAGCAGTACTTC. It specifies CASSLDRGDEQYF.

V gene TRBV5-1 combines with J gene TRBJ2-5; 7 nucleotides agree with TRBD2. After removal of 2 bases from V and 2 bases from J, the junction contained 3 bases not matched to a gene. The CDR3 covers 14 residues. The germline gives CDR1 SGHRS, CDR2 YFSETQ. The DNA of the CDR3 is TGCGCCAGCAGCTTAACTAGCGCTCAAGAGACCCAGTACTTC. Translation gives CASSLTSAQETQYF.

This chain links TRBV5-4 with TRBJ2-7; D is possibly TRBD1 (6 bases). Germline loops: CDR1 SGHNT, CDR2 YYREEE (reference sequence). Trimming left V 0 bases short and J 0 bases short, with 13 bases between. The length of the CDR3 is 16 residues. The CDR3 region is CASSLADRLASYEQYF. CDR3 coding DNA: TGTGCCAGCAGCTTGGCCGACAGGTTAGCCTCCTACGAGCAGTACTTC. The full variable domain, in which reference TRBV5-4 and TRBJ2-7 provide the parts outside the CDR3, is ETGVTQSPTHLIKTRGQQVTLRCSSQSGHNTVSWYQQALGQGPQFIFQYYREEENGRGNFPPRFSGLQFPNYSSELNVNALELDDSALYLCASSLADRLASYEQYFGPGTRLTVT.

This clone was seen only a few times. The gene calls are TRBV19 and TRBJ1-2; D might be TRBD1 (5 bases). Germline CDR1 reads LNHDA; CDR2 reads SQIVND (reference sequence). The CDR3 covers 15 residues. Trimming pared 5 bases from V and 0 bases from J, leaving 13 bases between. CDR3 DNA sequence: TGTGCCAGTAGTCGACAGCGATCTTCTAACTATGGCTACACCTTC. This translates into CASSRQRSSNYGYTF.

The chain links TRBV30 to TRBJ1-2; the D is unclear. The V gene's germline CDR1 is GTSNPN and CDR2 SVGIG (reference sequence). The CDR3 runs to 15 residues. Deletions cut 0 bases from V and 4 bases from J, with 15 bases between. CDR3 amino acids: CAWSVQNPGLYGYTF. The CDR3 region has the DNA TGTGCCTGGAGTGTACAGAACCCAGGTCTCTATGGCTACACCTTC. The full variable domain, completed using reference TRBV30 and TRBJ1-2, is SQTIHQWPATLVQPVGSPLSLECTVEGTSNPNLYWYRQAAGRGLQLLFYSVGIGQISSEVPQNLSASRPQDRQFILSSKKLLLSDSGFYLCAWSVQNPGLYGYTFGSGTRLTVV.

This chain joins TRBV10-1 and TRBJ1-1; the match to TRBD1 covers 11 bases. From germline, CDR1 is WNHNN and CDR2 SYGVQD (reference sequence). V was pared by 5 bases and J by 5 bases, with 10 bases of the junction left unmatched. CDR3 size: 16 residues. In DNA, the CDR3 is TGCGCCAGCAGTCCCGGGACAGGGGGTAGGGATACTGAAGCTTTCTTT. This gives the protein CASSPGTGGRDTEAFF.

The chain couples TRBV10-2 to TRBJ2-7, with 7 bases lining up with TRBD1. Looked up from germline, CDR1 is WSHSY and CDR2 is SAAADI. CDR3 length: 14 residues. Losses at the gene ends were 0 bases for V and 2 bases for J; bases not matched to a gene: 1. CDR3 sequence: CASSESQGAYEQYF. Written as DNA, the CDR3 is TGCGCCAGCAGTGAGTCCCAGGGGGCCTACGAGCAGTACTTC.

V usage is TRBV10-1 and J usage is TRBJ2-7, with a possible D match to TRBD2 (5 bases). Between the trimmed V and J ends, which lost 8 bases and 5 bases, there was a span of 13 bases. CDR1 WNHNN and CDR2 SYGVQD come from the germline V gene (reference sequence). The CDR3 totals 12 residues. The CDR3, as DNA: TGCGCCAGCGCCACACCCGGGGACGAGCAGTACTTC. It codes for CASATPGDEQYF.

The chain is built from TRBV5-6 and TRBJ1-2; TRBD1 aligns across 9 bases. The germline gives CDR1 SGHDT, CDR2 YYEEEE. CDR3 length: 15 amino acids. With 3 bases clipped from V and 2 bases from J, the junction kept 5 bases outside the gene matches. The CDR3 sequence: CASSWWDRANYGYTF. DNA of the CDR3: TGTGCCAGCAGCTGGTGGGACAGGGCCAACTATGGCTACACCTTC.

The genes are TRBV14 and TRBJ2-1; weak D call: TRBD2 (6 bases). V was clipped by 3 bases and J by 7 bases, with 13 bases between them. This CDR3 is built from 14 residues. Germline loops: CDR1 SGHDN, CDR2 FVKESK. DNA for the CDR3: TGTGCCAGCAGCCAGGGACTCCTTCGGAATGAGCAGTTCTTC. Residues: CASSQGLLRNEQFF.

CDR3 sequence (DNA): TGTGCCAGCAGGGTCCGGGACAGGGACACTGAAGCTTTCTTT. Its protein product is CASRVRDRDTEAFF. This chain joins TRBV2 and TRBJ1-1; 9 bases line up with TRBD1. Germline trimming cut 6 bases from V and 3 bases from J; bases unmatched to any gene: 5. CDR1 is SNHLY and CDR2 is FYNNEI in the germline V gene. The CDR3 totals 14 residues.

The V gene is TRBV19, the J gene TRBJ2-4; 8 positions agree with TRBD2. The germline CDR1 and CDR2 sequences are LNHDA and SQIVND (reference sequence). The J segment lost 1 base and the V segment lost 7 bases, leaving 6 bases of the junction unmatched. The CDR3 spans 15 residues. CDR3 DNA sequence: TGTGCCAGTACCCTTAGCGGGATGGCCAAAAACATTCAGTACTTC. Translation gives CASTLSGMAKNIQYF.

This clone was seen only a few times. The chain has TRBV9 and TRBJ2-2; D not certain. The germline gives CDR1 SGDLS, CDR2 YYNGEE. The V end lost 0 bases, the J end lost 4 bases, and 10 bases lay between the germline ends. This CDR3 contains 15 residues. CDR3 sequence: CASSVDSIRTGELFF. The DNA of the CDR3 is TGTGCCAGCAGCGTAGACTCGATACGCACCGGGGAGCTGTTTTTT.

In this sample, this clone turned up once. The V gene is TRBV5-5, the J gene TRBJ2-3, with D perhaps TRBD2 (7 bases). Trimming cost V 1 base and J 4 bases, with 13 bases left between them. The CDR3 covers 15 residues. Germline lookup yields CDR1 SGHKS and CDR2 YYEKEE (reference sequence). CDR3 in amino acids: CASSLTGRVADTQYF. The CDR3, as DNA: TGTGCCAGCAGCTTGACAGGGAGGGTCGCAGATACGCAGTATTTT.

This chain uses TRBV23-1 with TRBJ2-1; 12 bases map to TRBD2. TRBV23-1 is identified as an open reading frame with a role that is uncertain. The CDR3 sequence is 12 residues long. Germline trimming cut 6 bases from V and 14 bases from J; bases unmatched to any gene: 5. The CDR3 DNA reads as TGCGCCAGCAGCACTCGACTAGCGGGAGAGTTCTTC. Its translation is CASSTRLAGEFF.

This clone has just one count. The chain combines TRBV6-4 with TRBJ2-1; 13 bases line up with TRBD2. The germline CDR1 and CDR2 sequences are MRHNA and SNTAGT. The CDR3 consists of 15 residues. V trimming: 3 bases; J trimming: 7 bases; junction bases outside the gene matches: 3. CDR3 sequence reads: CASSERLAGGNEQFF. CDR3 in DNA: TGTGCCAGCAGTGAGCGACTAGCGGGAGGTAATGAGCAGTTCTTC.

The J gene is TRBJ1-2, the V gene TRBV6-1; no reliable D call. CDR1 MNHNS and CDR2 SASEGT come from the germline V gene. Trimming cost V 10 bases and J 4 bases, with 13 bases left between them. The CDR3 has 12 amino acids. The CDR3 spells CATTEVGYGYTF. The CDR3 coding sequence is TGTGCCACCACCGAGGTAGGCTATGGCTACACCTTC.

The chain uses TRBV5-1 and TRBJ2-3, with 8 bases identical to TRBD2. Trimming removed 5 bases from V and 4 bases from J; junction bases left unmatched: 3. The CDR3 totals 13 residues. The germline V gene has CDR1 SGHRS and CDR2 YFSETQ. The CDR3: CASSLAGPDTQYF. Here the CDR3 DNA reads TGCGCCAGCAGTTTAGCGGGACCAGATACGCAGTATTTT.

About this clone: An end of the junction differs from the germline gene, which may be a read error. The rearrangement joins TRBV7-6 to TRBJ2-4; 7 bases are shared with TRBD1. CDR1 SGHVS and CDR2 FNYEAQ come from the germline V gene. CDR3 length: 13 residues. This CDR3 reads CASSPHGTVGLSF. The CDR3 bases are TGTGCCAGCAGCCCCCACGGGACAGTCGGACTTTCTTTC.

The J gene is TRBJ2-1, the V gene TRBV5-1; 12 nucleotides agree with TRBD2. The CDR3 spans 15 residues. V trimming: 4 bases; J trimming: 8 bases; junction bases outside the gene matches: 7. Germline-derived CDR1 and CDR2 are SGHRS and YFSETQ. DNA of the CDR3: TGCGCCAGCAGCCGGACTAGCGGGACGGTCCATGAGCAGTTCTTC. It yields the protein CASSRTSGTVHEQFF.

DNA of the CDR3: TGTGCCAGCACCGAGGCTCTAGCGGGACGGGAGCAGTACTTC. This gives the protein CASTEALAGREQYF. The J gene is TRBJ2-7, the V gene TRBV2, with 9 bases identical to TRBD2. V shed 7 bases, J shed 7 bases, and the junction held 11 bases outside the gene matches. This CDR3 region has 14 residues. From germline, CDR1 is SNHLY and CDR2 FYNNEI. The complete variable domain, with remaining parts taken from reference TRBV2 and TRBJ2-7, reads EPEVTQTPSHQVTQMGQEVILRCVPISNHLYFYWYRQILGQKVEFLVSFYNNEISEKSEIFDDQFSVERPDGSNFTLKIRSTKLEDSAMYFCASTEALAGREQYFGPGTRLTVT.

This chain uses TRBV28 with TRBJ1-2; D remains ambiguous. Germline V gives CDR1 MDHEN, CDR2 SYDVKM. The germline V and J ends were trimmed by 6 bases and 4 bases, with 15 bases remaining between them. The CDR3 extends over 14 amino acids. The CDR3 is CASRGGGASYGYTF. The CDR3 DNA is TGTGCCAGCAGGGGCGGAGGAGCAAGCTATGGCTACACCTTC.